These 10 T cell receptor beta chains came from one sample sequenced in a study of blood T cell repertoires in COVID-19. Libraries were prepared by immunoSEQ multiplex PCR; TCRdb keeps only in-frame clonotypes and omits some of them. Of some 150,000 clones listed, about 83% are singletons. Sequencing was done on a sample of peripheral blood. The receptors were gathered from a woman aged 55-69 years with COVID-19, enrolled during active disease.

The rearrangement links TRBV7-2 to TRBJ2-2; the D is unclear. The CDR3 is 11 amino acids. Germline lookup yields CDR1 SGHTA and CDR2 FQGNSA. The V end was cut by 4 bases, the J end by 6 bases, with 3 bases between. This CDR3 reads CASSSSGELFF. The CDR3 nucleotides are TGTGCCAGCAGCTCTTCCGGGGAGCTGTTTTTT.

The chain recombines TRBV6-5 with TRBJ1-2; 9 positions match TRBD1. Germline CDR1 reads MNHEY; CDR2 reads SVGAGI. V shed 6 bases and J 4 bases; nucleotides not matched to a gene: 6. The CDR3 covers 14 residues. Here the CDR3 DNA reads TGTGCCAGCAGCTCCGGGACAGGGCTCTATGGCTACACCTTC. Its protein is CASSSGTGLYGYTF.

J is TRBJ1-3 and V is TRBV9; D not certain. Looked up from germline, CDR1 is SGDLS and CDR2 is YYNGEE. Deletions cut 3 bases from V and 2 bases from J, with 18 bases between. The CDR3 sequence is 17 residues long. CDR3 sequence: CASSATASGAAGNTIYF. The CDR3 nucleotides are TGTGCCAGCAGCGCCACTGCCAGTGGTGCGGCTGGAAACACCATATATTTT. Based on the CDR3 plus reference TRBV9 and TRBJ1-3, the full variable domain is DSGVTQTPKHLITATGQRVTLRCSPRSGDLSVYWYQQSLDQGLQFLIQYYNGEERAKGNILERFSAQQFPDLHSELNLSSLELGDSALYFCASSATASGAAGNTIYFGEGSWLTVV.

This sequence joins TRBV27 and TRBJ2-1, with D possibly being TRBD2 (5 bases). The CDR3 consists of 14 residues. Trimming left V 3 bases short and J 3 bases short, with 9 bases between. Germline lookup yields CDR1 MNHEY and CDR2 SMNVEV (reference sequence). The CDR3 protein is CASSFSGFYNEQFF. For the CDR3, the DNA is TGTGCCAGCAGTTTCTCGGGGTTCTACAATGAGCAGTTCTTC.

In DNA, the CDR3 is TGTGCCAGCAGTTTATCCCCGACTAGCCCAAGCACAGATACGCAGTATTTT. Amino acid sequence: CASSLSPTSPSTDTQYF. This rearrangement joins TRBV27 to TRBJ2-3, with 7 bases that match TRBD2. V trimming: 0 bases; J trimming: 0 bases; junction bases outside the gene matches: 6. Germline assignment: CDR1 MNHEY and CDR2 SMNVEV (reference sequence). The CDR3 runs 17 residues.

The V call is TRBV10-2, the J call TRBJ2-7, with 10 bases aligning to TRBD2. The CDR3 runs 15 residues. J gave up 6 bases and V 3 bases, and 8 bases lay outside the gene matches. Germline lookup yields CDR1 WSHSY and CDR2 SAAADI. The DNA for the CDR3 is TGCGCCAGCAGTGATTGGCTAGCGGGAGTTTCCGAGCAGTACTTC. This gives the protein CASSDWLAGVSEQYF.

The V and J genes are TRBV7-9 and TRBJ2-2; TRBD2 agrees at 8 bases. V was pared by 4 bases and J by 3 bases, with 10 bases of the junction left unmatched. The CDR3 extends over 17 amino acids. Germline assignment: CDR1 SEHNR and CDR2 FQNEAQ (reference sequence). The CDR3 protein is CASSSLRAGADTGELFF. The CDR3, as DNA: TGTGCCAGCAGCTCGCTACGAGCGGGAGCGGACACCGGGGAGCTGTTTTTT.

The chain uses TRBV9 and TRBJ2-2; 13 bases fit TRBD2. CDR1 SGDLS and CDR2 YYNGEE come from the germline V gene. J gave up 5 bases and V 3 bases, and 16 bases lay outside the gene matches. The CDR3 spans 20 residues. CDR3 loop: CASSADGTSGTYIPTGELFF. The CDR3 region has the DNA TGTGCCAGCAGCGCAGACGGGACTAGCGGGACTTATATACCAACCGGGGAGCTGTTTTTT.

This clone has only a few counts. V is TRBV30 and J is TRBJ2-5; 7 bases line up with TRBD1. V shed 0 bases, J shed 6 bases, and the junction held 7 bases outside the gene matches. Germline V gene lookup returns CDR1 GTSNPN and CDR2 SVGIG (reference sequence). The CDR3 has 14 amino acids. The CDR3 nucleotides are TGTGCCTGGAGTGTGGGACAGCTTCTGAAGACCCAGTACTTC. Translating gives CAWSVGQLLKTQYF.

This chain uses TRBV6-6 with TRBJ1-5; D gene uncertain. The CDR3 has 14 amino acids. CDR1 is MNHNY, CDR2 SVGAGI, per germline (reference sequence). V lost 2 bases and J lost 3, with 8 bases in between. CDR3 sequence reads: CASSYREANQPQHF. In nucleotides, the CDR3 is TGTGCCAGCAGTTACAGGGAGGCCAATCAGCCCCAGCATTTT.